This TCR beta chain was captured in a study of T cells in Graves' hyperthyroidism and ophthalmopathy. What was amplified from RNA transcripts were TCR beta CDR3 regions. First-round RT-PCR of the TCR CDR3 relied on the HTBI primer set. Via MiXCR, TCRdb re-called the multiplex PCR reads, giving one row per CDR3 protein. The sample has a few hundred thousand distinct CDR3 sequences; more than 15% are singletons. General study points: A 13 V-J model separated ophthalmopathy from stable hyperthyroidism.

Only a few counts were recorded for this clonotype. Antigen unknown. Germline values: CDR1 SGHAT, CDR2 FQNNGV. V was clipped by 1 base and J by 0 bases, with 9 bases between them. CDR3 length: 15 residues. Source material: blood. The clonotype originates from a woman aged 25 to 39 with Graves' hyperthyroidism. The V and J genes are TRBV11-2 and TRBJ1-2, with D unresolved. CDR3 loop: CASSLAAASNYGYTF. The CDR3 DNA follows: TGTGCCAGCAGCTTAGCGGCAGCCTCTAACTATGGCTACACCTTC.